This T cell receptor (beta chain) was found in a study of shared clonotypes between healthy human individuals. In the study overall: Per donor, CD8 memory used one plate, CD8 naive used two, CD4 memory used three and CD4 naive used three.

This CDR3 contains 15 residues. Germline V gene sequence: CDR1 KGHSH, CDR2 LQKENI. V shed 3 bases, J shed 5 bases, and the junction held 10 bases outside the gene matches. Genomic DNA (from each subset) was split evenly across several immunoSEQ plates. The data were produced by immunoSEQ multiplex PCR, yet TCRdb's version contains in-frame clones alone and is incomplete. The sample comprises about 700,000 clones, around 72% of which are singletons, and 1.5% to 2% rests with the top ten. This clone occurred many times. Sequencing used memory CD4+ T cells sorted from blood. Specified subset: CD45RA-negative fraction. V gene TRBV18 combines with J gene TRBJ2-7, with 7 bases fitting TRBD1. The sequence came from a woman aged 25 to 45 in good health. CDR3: CASSPSLTGDDEQYF. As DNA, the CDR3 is TGTGCCAGCTCACCCTCTCTCACAGGGGACGACGAGCAGTACTTC.